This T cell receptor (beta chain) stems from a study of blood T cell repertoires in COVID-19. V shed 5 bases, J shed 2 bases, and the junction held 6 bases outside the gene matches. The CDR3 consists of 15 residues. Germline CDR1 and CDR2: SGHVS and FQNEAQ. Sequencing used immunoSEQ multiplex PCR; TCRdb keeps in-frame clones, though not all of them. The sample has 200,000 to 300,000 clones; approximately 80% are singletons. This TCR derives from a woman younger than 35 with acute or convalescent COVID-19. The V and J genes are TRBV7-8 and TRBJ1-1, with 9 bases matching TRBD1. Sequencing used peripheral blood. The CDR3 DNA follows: TGTGCCAGCAGCCACCCCACAGGGGGCAACACTGAAGCTTTCTTT. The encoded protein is CASSHPTGGNTEAFF.